This TCR beta chain comes out of a study of cytomegalovirus exposure and HLA in healthy donors. General observations from the study: In a later analysis, first-cohort TCR clusters were found to tend to co-occur in the 100 to 150 validation repertoires. While the bulk of TCR sequences proved rare, some public TCRs turned up in many donors. The study recorded 150 to 200 TCR beta chains that were cytomegalovirus-associated.

As for this clone: Its antigen is unidentified.

TCRdb's copy holds only in-frame clones and misses some; the assay was immunoSEQ multiplex PCR. In the table there are fewer than 200,000 clones, about 89% of which are singletons. The donors were members of the approximately 110-subject validation cohort (separate from the approximately 670-subject first cohort). V was shortened by 5 bases and J by 2 bases, with 18 bases between the two germline ends. Germline-derived CDR1 and CDR2 are SGHTA and FQGNSA. The CDR3 contains 16 residues. The receptor was isolated from a man aged 18 to 30 in good health and CMV-seropositive. J is TRBJ1-1 and V is TRBV7-2; no clear D gene. Sequencing was carried out using PBMCs. CDR3: CASSPPVGGLNTEAFF. In DNA form, the CDR3 reads TGTGCCAGCAGCCCTCCCGTAGGAGGTCTTAACACTGAAGCTTTCTTT. Filled out from reference TRBV7-2 and TRBJ1-1, the complete variable domain reads GAGVSQSPSNKVTEKGKDVELRCDPISGHTALYWYRQSLGQGLEFLIYFQGNSAPDKSGLPSDRFSAERTGGSVSTLTIQRTQQEDSAVYLCASSPPVGGLNTEAFFGQGTRLTVV.